The 17 T cell receptor beta chains below all came from one sample that was sequenced in a study of identical twins. TCRdb analysed the 5' RACE reads with MiXCR anew, one entry per CDR3 protein. The sample carries 650,000 to 750,000 distinct CDR3 sequences, 21% recorded once. This sample was shared with a second study, whose subject was T cells expressing NK-cell markers.

Sample: PBMCs. All receptors derive from a woman aged 18 to 35 in good health.

This chain links TRBV2 with TRBJ1-4; D remains ambiguous. The V end was cut by 1 base, the J end by 8 bases, with 2 bases between. CDR3 length equals 11 residues. From germline, CDR1 is SNHLY and CDR2 FYNNEI. Here the CDR3 reads CASSEGEKLFF. The CDR3 DNA is TGTGCCAGCAGTGAAGGGGAAAAACTGTTTTTT. The full variable domain, its missing parts supplied by reference TRBV2 and TRBJ1-4, is EPEVTQTPSHQVTQMGQEVILRCVPISNHLYFYWYRQILGQKVEFLVSFYNNEISEKSEIFDDQFSVERPDGSNFTLKIRSTKLEDSAMYFCASSEGEKLFFGSGTQLSVL.

V gene TRBV20-1 combines with J gene TRBJ1-1; a weak D match, TRBD1 (6 bases). Trimming cost V 3 bases and J 6 bases, with 11 bases left between them. Germline CDR1 is DFQATT and CDR2 is SNEGSKA (reference sequence). The CDR3 covers 12 residues. The CDR3 sequence is CSASGGGAEAFF. The CDR3 coding sequence is TGCAGTGCTAGTGGGGGCGGTGCTGAAGCTTTCTTT.

J is TRBJ2-1 and V is TRBV29-1; tentatively, D is TRBD2 (5 bases). The CDR3 contains 15 residues. V was clipped by 0 bases and J by 7 bases, with 16 bases between them. Germline loops: CDR1 SQVTM, CDR2 ANQGSEA. The CDR3 region is CSVEDPGGRRNEQFF. The DNA of the CDR3 is TGCAGCGTTGAAGATCCGGGCGGGCGGCGGAATGAGCAGTTCTTC.

This clonotype turned up a few times. The V call is TRBV11-2, the J call TRBJ2-3, with a weak D call TRBD1 (5 bases). Trimming removed 3 bases at V and 4 bases at J, with 11 bases between. Germline-derived CDR1 and CDR2 are SGHAT and FQNNGV. The CDR3 runs 14 residues. The DNA of the CDR3 is TGTGCCAGCAGCTTGGATTGGGGCTCAGATACGCAGTATTTT. Protein: CASSLDWGSDTQYF.

This clonotype was seen more than once but under ten times. The chain links TRBV9 to TRBJ2-7; TRBD2 matches 7 bases. The junction had 15 bases not matched to a gene; V was cut back by 4 bases and J by 5 bases. CDR3 length equals 16 residues. Germline values: CDR1 SGDLS, CDR2 YYNGEE. CDR3 loop: CASSPDLGRECNEQYF. As DNA, the CDR3 is TGTGCCAGCAGCCCCGACTTAGGGCGGGAGTGCAACGAGCAGTACTTC.

The J gene is TRBJ1-2, the V gene TRBV7-2; D not certain. The ends were cut back, 3 bases at V and 2 bases at J, with 19 bases in the middle. The V gene's germline CDR1 is SGHTA and CDR2 FQGNSA. The CDR3 runs to 17 residues. CDR3 residues: CASSFSGVVQANYGYTF. The CDR3 DNA is TGTGCCAGCAGCTTTAGCGGGGTCGTGCAGGCGAACTATGGCTACACCTTC.

J is TRBJ2-1 and V is TRBV6-4; 7 bases fit TRBD1. The ends lost 2 bases at V and 15 bases at J; junction bases unmatched: 16. The CDR3 runs 15 residues. In germline, CDR1 is MRHNA, CDR2 SNTAGT. The CDR3 nucleotides are TGTGCCAGCAGTGACGAGTACCGGGACAGCCGACCAAGGTTCTTC. Protein sequence: CASSDEYRDSRPRFF.

This clonotype was detected a few times. V gene TRBV6-1 combines with J gene TRBJ1-1; D is undetermined. Trimming stripped 3 bases from V and 8 bases from J, with 7 bases between. Germline-derived CDR1 and CDR2 are MNHNS and SASEGT. The CDR3 contains 11 residues. CDR3 sequence reads: CASSDRNEAFF. The CDR3 nucleotides are TGTGCCAGCAGTGACCGGAACGAAGCTTTCTTT.

V gene TRBV12-3 or TRBV12-4 combines with J gene TRBJ2-2; 7 nucleotides match TRBD1. This CDR3 comprises 14 residues. V was clipped by 5 bases and J by 6 bases; unmatched bases: 6. CDR3: CASSKGTEAGELFF. CDR3 in DNA: TGTGCCAGCAGTAAGGGGACAGAAGCCGGGGAGCTGTTTTTT.

The chain couples TRBV6-5 to TRBJ2-5; the D gene is possibly TRBD2 (6 bases). Per germline, CDR1 MNHEY and CDR2 SVGAGI. CDR3 length equals 15 residues. V was shortened by 0 bases and J by 4 bases, with 12 bases between the two germline ends. The CDR3 here is CASSYSGRRIETQYF. The CDR3 bases are TGTGCCAGCAGTTACTCGGGGAGGAGGATAGAGACCCAGTACTTC.

This clonotype was seen a handful of times. The V and J genes are TRBV7-8 and TRBJ2-1, with D unresolved. V was clipped by 5 bases and J by 0 bases, with 20 bases between them. This CDR3 comprises 18 residues. CDR1 and CDR2 from the germline V gene are SGHVS and FQNEAQ. The CDR3 reads CASSPGPLYLSSYNEQFF. As DNA, the CDR3 is TGTGCCAGCAGCCCTGGTCCTCTTTACCTGAGCTCCTACAATGAGCAGTTCTTC.

This clonotype has more than one count but fewer than ten. This sequence joins TRBV20-1 and TRBJ2-5; D is ambiguous. The CDR3 loop spans 12 amino acids. Trimming removed 0 bases from V and 4 bases from J, with 6 bases in between. The germline V gene has CDR1 DFQATT and CDR2 SNEGSKA (reference sequence). The chain's CDR3 is CSARDMGETQYF. CDR3 sequence (DNA): TGCAGTGCTAGAGACATGGGAGAGACCCAGTACTTC.

V is TRBV7-2 and J is TRBJ2-1; weak D call: TRBD1 (6 bases). V was trimmed by 7 bases and J by 3 bases, leaving 16 bases between them. From germline, CDR1 is SGHTA and CDR2 FQGNSA. This CDR3 is 15 amino acids long. The CDR3 DNA follows: TGTGCCAGCACCCGCTACAGACAGGACTACAATGAGCAGTTCTTC. Translating gives CASTRYRQDYNEQFF.

This clonotype was seen a few times. The V and J genes are TRBV21-1 and TRBJ1-5. TRBV21-1 is flagged as a pseudogene. CDR3 length: 13 amino acids. The DNA of the CDR3 is TGTGCCAGCACGGGCAGGGCCCGTCAGCCCCAGCATTTT. Translating gives CASTGRARQPQHF.

This clonotype appeared many times. This chain joins TRBV29-1 and TRBJ1-1, with D perhaps TRBD1 (5 bases). The germline gives CDR1 SQVTM, CDR2 ANQGSEA. The CDR3 runs to 15 residues. V shed 5 bases and J shed 3 bases, with 19 bases lying between them. As DNA, the CDR3 is TGCAGCGTTACAGGCCCCGGAGGCGCTGACACTGAAGCTTTCTTT. Its protein is CSVTGPGGADTEAFF. Complete variable domain (other parts from reference TRBV29-1 and TRBJ1-1): SAVISQKPSRDICQRGTSLTIQCQVDSQVTMMFWYRQQPGQSLTLIATANQGSEATYESGFVIDKFPISRPNLTFSTLTVSNMSPEDSSIYLCSVTGPGGADTEAFFGQGTRLTVV.

The V call is TRBV5-1, the J call TRBJ2-3; D is possibly TRBD1 (7 bases). V was trimmed by 5 bases and J by 5 bases, leaving 21 bases between them. CDR3 length equals 16 residues. Germline lookup yields CDR1 SGHRS and CDR2 YFSETQ. The CDR3 nucleotides are TGCGCCAGCAGACAAACCCCCGGGACAGCGGGAGATACGCAGTATTTT. This encodes CASRQTPGTAGDTQYF.

The chain is built from TRBV20-1 and TRBJ2-3; D call uncertain. Germline-derived CDR1 and CDR2 are DFQATT and SNEGSKA (reference sequence). The CDR3 spans 11 residues. Trimming shortened V by 7 bases and J by 9 bases, and 14 bases separated the two germline ends. The CDR3, as DNA: TGCAGTGTCTACCTCACTTCCACGCAGTATTTT. It codes for CSVYLTSTQYF.